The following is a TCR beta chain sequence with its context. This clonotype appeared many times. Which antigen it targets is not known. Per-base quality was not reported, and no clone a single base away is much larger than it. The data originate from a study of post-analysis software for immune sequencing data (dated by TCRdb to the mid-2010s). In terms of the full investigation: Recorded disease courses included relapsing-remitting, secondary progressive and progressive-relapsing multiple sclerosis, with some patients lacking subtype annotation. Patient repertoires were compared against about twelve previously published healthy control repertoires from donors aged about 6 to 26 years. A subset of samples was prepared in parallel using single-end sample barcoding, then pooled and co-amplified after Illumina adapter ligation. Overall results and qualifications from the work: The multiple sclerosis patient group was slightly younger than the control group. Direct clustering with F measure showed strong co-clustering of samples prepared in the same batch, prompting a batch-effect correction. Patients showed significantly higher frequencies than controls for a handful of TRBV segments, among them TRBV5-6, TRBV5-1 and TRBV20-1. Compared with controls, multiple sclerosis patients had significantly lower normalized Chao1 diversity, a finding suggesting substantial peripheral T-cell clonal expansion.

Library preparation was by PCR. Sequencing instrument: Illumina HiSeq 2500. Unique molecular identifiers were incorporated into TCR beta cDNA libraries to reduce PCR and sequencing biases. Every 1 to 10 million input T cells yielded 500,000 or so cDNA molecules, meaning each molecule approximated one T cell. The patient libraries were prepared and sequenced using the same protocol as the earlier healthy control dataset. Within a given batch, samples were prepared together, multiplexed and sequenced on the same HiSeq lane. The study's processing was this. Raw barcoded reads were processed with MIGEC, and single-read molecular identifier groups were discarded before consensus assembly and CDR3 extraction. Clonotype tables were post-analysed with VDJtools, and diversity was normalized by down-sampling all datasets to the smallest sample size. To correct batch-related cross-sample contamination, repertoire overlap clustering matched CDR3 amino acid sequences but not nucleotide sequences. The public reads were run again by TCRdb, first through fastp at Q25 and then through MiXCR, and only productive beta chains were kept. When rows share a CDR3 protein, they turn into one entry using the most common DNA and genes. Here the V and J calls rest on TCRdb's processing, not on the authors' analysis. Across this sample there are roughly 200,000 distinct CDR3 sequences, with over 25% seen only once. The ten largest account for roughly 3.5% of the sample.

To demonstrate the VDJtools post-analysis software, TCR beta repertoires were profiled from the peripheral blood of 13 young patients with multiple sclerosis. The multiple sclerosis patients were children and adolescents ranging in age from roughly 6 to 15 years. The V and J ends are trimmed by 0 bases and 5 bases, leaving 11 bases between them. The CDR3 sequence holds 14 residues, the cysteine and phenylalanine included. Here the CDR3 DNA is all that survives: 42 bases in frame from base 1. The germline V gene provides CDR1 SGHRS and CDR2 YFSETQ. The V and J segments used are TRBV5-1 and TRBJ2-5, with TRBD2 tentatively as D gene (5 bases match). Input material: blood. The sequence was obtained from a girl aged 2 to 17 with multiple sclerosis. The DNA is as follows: TGCGCCAGCAGCTTGGAACTGGAGGAGGAGACCCAGTACTTC. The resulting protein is CASSLELEEETQYF.